The 27 T cell receptor beta chains listed next were all sequenced from one sample in a study of blood T cell repertoires in COVID-19. The method was immunoSEQ multiplex PCR; TCRdb's version includes in-frame clones alone and lacks a portion of them. The sample holds 150,000 or so clones; approximately 83% are singletons and the top ten take 3% to 5%. The material sequenced was peripheral blood. These receptor sequences come from a woman aged 60-75 years with acute or convalescent COVID-19.

This clone showed up just once. V is TRBV6-6 and J is TRBJ1-4, with D uncertain. Germline CDR1 MNHNY, CDR2 SVGAGI (reference sequence). This CDR3 is built from 13 residues. Trimming cost V 8 bases and J 2 bases, with 9 bases left between them. In DNA, the CDR3 is TGTGCCAGCGGAGGGTTCACTAATGAAAAACTGTTTTTT. Its protein product is CASGGFTNEKLFF.

The rearrangement joins TRBV20-1 to TRBJ1-5; possible D gene TRBD1, 5 bases. This CDR3 is 14 amino acids long. The V gene lost 3 bases and the J gene lost 0 bases, with 9 bases spanning the gap. Germline V CDR1 and CDR2: DFQATT, SNEGSKA (reference sequence). CDR3 bases: TGCAGTGCTAGTACGACAGCTAGCAATCAGCCCCAGCATTTT. This encodes CSASTTASNQPQHF.

The rearrangement links TRBV29-1 to TRBJ1-2; 8 positions agree with TRBD1. The CDR3 runs 13 residues. Per germline, CDR1 SQVTM and CDR2 ANQGSEA. Trimming at V came to 6 bases and at J to 9 bases, leaving 12 bases not matched to a gene. CDR3 region: CSVGTGGGLSYTF. The CDR3 DNA sequence: TGCAGCGTCGGGACAGGAGGCGGACTGAGCTACACCTTC.

The rearrangement links TRBV5-1 to TRBJ1-6; 7 bases are shared with TRBD1. CDR1 is SGHRS, CDR2 YFSETQ, per germline. There are 15 residues in the CDR3. Losses at the gene ends were 3 bases for V and 7 bases for J; bases not matched to a gene: 7. The CDR3 nucleotides read TGCGCCAGCAGCTCAATACAGGGGCTAAATTCACCCCTCCACTTT. It is translated as CASSSIQGLNSPLHF.

This clone was picked up a small number of times. CDR3 DNA: TGTGCCAGCAGCCCTACAGGGGGCGGTGAAGCTTTCTTT. Translation gives CASSPTGGGEAFF. The gene calls are TRBV12-3 or TRBV12-4 and TRBJ1-1, with 9 bases matching TRBD1. The length of the CDR3 is 13 residues. Trimming cost V 6 bases and J 7 bases; bases outside gene matches: 6.

V and J are TRBV10-3 and TRBJ1-1; 9 bases are shared with TRBD1. J lost 1 base, V lost 4 bases, and 7 bases had no gene match. This CDR3 is built from 16 residues. Germline-derived CDR1 and CDR2 are ENHRY and SYGVKD. DNA for the CDR3: TGTGCCATCAGTGCGTCTTTGGGACAGGGGAACACTGAAGCTTTCTTT. This codes for CAISASLGQGNTEAFF.

J is TRBJ1-2 and V is TRBV20-1; D uncertain. The CDR3 runs to 14 residues. Trimming cost V 3 bases and J 5 bases, with 16 bases left between them. Germline-derived CDR1 and CDR2 are DFQATT and SNEGSKA (reference sequence). CDR3 DNA: TGCAGTGCTAGTGGTGGCAGGACTTTATATGGCTACACCTTC. It encodes CSASGGRTLYGYTF.

The J gene is TRBJ2-5, the V gene TRBV27; D remains unclear. CDR1 and CDR2 (germline): MNHEY, SMNVEV (reference sequence). This CDR3 spans 13 amino acids. The V end was cut by 6 bases, the J end by 1 base, with 9 bases between. The CDR3 loop reads CASSPLLQETQYF. The DNA of the CDR3 is TGTGCCAGCAGCCCCTTACTCCAAGAGACCCAGTACTTC.

As DNA, the CDR3 is TGTGCCAGCAGCGCTCGCCAGGGGGCTCAAGAGACCCAGTACTTC. Translating gives CASSARQGAQETQYF. This rearrangement joins TRBV9 to TRBJ2-5; 8 bases align to TRBD1. V lost 3 bases, J lost 2 bases, and 6 bases stayed unmatched. Germline assignment: CDR1 SGDLS and CDR2 YYNGEE. This CDR3 comprises 15 residues. The full variable domain, with the rest looked up from reference TRBV9 and TRBJ2-5, is DSGVTQTPKHLITATGQRVTLRCSPRSGDLSVYWYQQSLDQGLQFLIQYYNGEERAKGNILERFSAQQFPDLHSELNLSSLELGDSALYFCASSARQGAQETQYFGPGTRLLVL.

The chain carries TRBV4-3 and TRBJ2-5, with 7 positions matching TRBD2. This CDR3 contains 13 residues. Trimming cost V 4 bases and J 3 bases; bases outside gene matches: 2. The germline gives CDR1 LGHNA, CDR2 YSLEER. The CDR3 loop reads CASSRTSEETQYF. In DNA, the CDR3 is TGCGCCAGCAGCCGGACTAGTGAAGAGACCCAGTACTTC.

J is TRBJ2-2 and V is TRBV14; 8 bases line up with TRBD2. CDR1 is SGHDN, CDR2 FVKESK, per germline. V was pared by 2 bases and J by 4 bases, with 9 bases of the junction left unmatched. The CDR3 has 17 residues. CDR3 DNA sequence: TGTGCCAGCAGCCAAAGTCCCGGGAGGGGCCCCACCGGGGAGCTGTTTTTT. Its translation: CASSQSPGRGPTGELFF.

Only one count was recorded for this clone. The chain employs TRBV3-1 (or the pseudogene TRBV3-2) and TRBJ1-5, with TRBD1 matching over 11 bases. Unmatched junction bases numbered 5, after V lost 1 base and J lost 6 bases. The CDR3 contains 16 residues. Germline V gene data show CDR1 as LGHDT and CDR2 as YNNKEL (reference sequence). CDR3 coding DNA: TGTGCCAGCAGCCAAGCTGGGACAGGGGGGACTCAGCCCCAGCATTTT. Protein: CASSQAGTGGTQPQHF.

J is TRBJ1-2 and V is TRBV4-2; TRBD1 agrees at 7 bases. Germline V gene sequence: CDR1 LGHNA, CDR2 YNFKEQ. The CDR3 sequence is 13 residues long. With 4 bases clipped from V and 8 bases from J, the junction kept 7 bases outside the gene matches. The CDR3, as DNA: TGTGCCAGCAGCCCCGAGACAGGGTTGGGCTACACCTTC. Translation: CASSPETGLGYTF.

The chain is built from TRBV9 and TRBJ1-1; 9 bases fit TRBD1. The CDR3 covers 15 residues. Germline trimming cut 3 bases from V and 1 base from J; bases unmatched to any gene: 4. Germline values: CDR1 SGDLS, CDR2 YYNGEE. The CDR3 nucleotides read TGTGCCAGCAGCGCAACAGGGGGCGGGAACACTGAAGCTTTCTTT. Its translation: CASSATGGGNTEAFF.

The J gene is TRBJ2-7, the V gene TRBV28; 8 bases agree with TRBD1. CDR1 is MDHEN, CDR2 SYDVKM, per germline. The length of the CDR3 is 15 residues. After removal of 6 bases from V and 7 bases from J, the junction contained 14 bases not matched to a gene. The CDR3 is CASRPPPTGDKEQYF. The CDR3 DNA reads as TGTGCCAGCAGACCACCTCCGACAGGGGATAAAGAGCAGTACTTC.

This clone was recorded a few times. The chain has TRBV4-1 and TRBJ1-2, with D possibly TRBD1 on 6 matching bases. The CDR3 runs to 15 residues. The V gene's germline CDR1 is MGHRA and CDR2 YSYEKL. Trimming stripped 1 base from V and 5 bases from J, with 14 bases between. The CDR3 coding sequence is TGCGCCAGCAGCCAAGGGGAAGGCACAGGGTATGGCTACACCTTC. Translation gives CASSQGEGTGYGYTF.

CDR3 in DNA: TGTGCCAGCAGCTTAGGAAGGTTGCTGGGGCCCTATAGCAATCAGCCCCAGCATTTT. Its protein product is CASSLGRLLGPYSNQPQHF. The chain links TRBV7-8 to TRBJ1-5, with D perhaps matching TRBD1 (5 bases). Trimming removed 1 base from V and 0 bases from J, with 19 bases in between. The germline V gene has CDR1 SGHVS and CDR2 FQNEAQ. There are 19 residues in the CDR3.

This chain uses TRBV18 with TRBJ1-6, with D possibly TRBD1 on 5 matching bases. Trimming pared 2 bases from V and 7 bases from J, leaving 9 bases between. Germline CDR1 KGHSH, CDR2 LQKENI. The CDR3 covers 14 residues. The CDR3 spells CASSPKQGNSPLHF. DNA of the CDR3: TGTGCCAGCTCACCAAAGCAGGGAAATTCACCCCTCCACTTT.

This chain uses TRBV5-1 with TRBJ1-2; D might be TRBD1 (5 bases). Germline V gene data show CDR1 as SGHRS and CDR2 as YFSETQ. The CDR3 totals 12 residues. Between the trimmed V and J ends, which lost 0 bases and 8 bases, there was a span of 8 bases. In DNA, the CDR3 is TGCGCCAGCAGCTTGGTAGGGGAAGGCTACACCTTC. It codes for CASSLVGEGYTF.

The CDR3 DNA reads TGCGCCAGCAGCTCTGTTCCGGGTACTGAAGCTTTCTTT. Translated, it gives CASSSVPGTEAFF. This rearrangement joins TRBV5-1 to TRBJ1-1; D is unresolved. The CDR3 is made up of 13 amino acids. CDR1 is SGHRS and CDR2 is YFSETQ in the germline V gene. Deletions cut 3 bases from V and 5 bases from J, with 11 bases between.

The rearrangement links TRBV10-3 to TRBJ1-3; D perhaps matches TRBD1 (6 bases). CDR1 and CDR2 (germline): ENHRY, SYGVKD. The CDR3 is 14 residues long. Trimming stripped 7 bases from V and 0 bases from J, with 10 bases between. CDR3 DNA: TGTGCCATCAAGGACAGTAACTCTGGAAACACCATATATTTT. Translated, it gives CAIKDSNSGNTIYF.

The gene calls are TRBV6-5 and TRBJ1-2, with 9 bases that match TRBD1. The V gene's germline CDR1 is MNHEY and CDR2 SVGAGI. The length of the CDR3 is 14 residues. Trimming at V came to 7 bases and at J to 2 bases, leaving 5 bases not matched to a gene. This chain's CDR3 is CASIPGTGNYGYTF. In nucleotides, the CDR3 is TGTGCCAGCATTCCCGGGACAGGGAACTATGGCTACACCTTC.

There are a few counts of this clone. The rearrangement links TRBV7-3 to TRBJ2-1; 8 bases align to TRBD2. With V trimmed by 5 bases and J by 2 bases, 5 bases remained unmatched. Germline-derived CDR1 and CDR2 are SGHTA and FQGTGA. This CDR3 comprises 15 residues. The CDR3 bases are TGTGCCAGCAGCCCGGGTAGCGGGACCTACAATGAGCAGTTCTTC. Its translation: CASSPGSGTYNEQFF.

This clone was recorded only once. This chain connects TRBV30 to TRBJ1-6; D is ambiguous. This CDR3 has 14 residues. V was pared by 3 bases and J by 7 bases, with 13 bases between. From germline, CDR1 is GTSNPN and CDR2 SVGIG (reference sequence). In nucleotides, the CDR3 is TGTGCCTGGAGGGCCGGGATTGGAAATTCACCCCTCCACTTT. Amino acid sequence: CAWRAGIGNSPLHF.

The chain joins TRBV6-5 to TRBJ1-5, with 8 bases that match TRBD1. Germline-derived CDR1 and CDR2 are MNHEY and SVGAGI. The CDR3 is 14 amino acids. After removal of 6 bases from V and 6 bases from J, the junction contained 7 bases not matched to a gene. CDR3 amino acids: CASRRTGSGQPQHF. The DNA for the CDR3 is TGTGCCAGCAGGCGGACAGGGTCTGGTCAGCCCCAGCATTTT.

This rearrangement joins TRBV30 to TRBJ2-1; TRBD2 aligns across 9 bases. Germline CDR1 is GTSNPN and CDR2 is SVGIG (reference sequence). Trimming took 5 bases from V and 8 from J; bases not matched to a gene: 7. The CDR3 extends over 13 amino acids. CDR3 DNA: TGTGCCTGGTCCACGCGGACTAGCGATGAGCAGTTCTTC. Amino acids: CAWSTRTSDEQFF. Looking up the rest from reference TRBV30 and TRBJ2-1 gives the full variable domain: SQTIHQWPATLVQPVGSPLSLECTVEGTSNPNLYWYRQAAGRGLQLLFYSVGIGQISSEVPQNLSASRPQDRQFILSSKKLLLSDSGFYLCAWSTRTSDEQFFGPGTRLTVL.

J is TRBJ1-2 and V is TRBV6-5, with a weak D call TRBD1 (5 bases). Germline V CDR1 and CDR2: MNHEY, SVGAGI. The CDR3 is made up of 16 amino acids. Trimming took 0 bases from V and 4 from J, leaving 15 bases between them. This chain's CDR3 is CASSYSTGRVGYGYTF. In DNA form, the CDR3 reads TGTGCCAGCAGTTACTCTACAGGACGGGTTGGCTATGGCTACACCTTC.